This T cell receptor beta chain was obtained from a study of blood T cell repertoires in COVID-19. Overall study context: Samples taken during acute and convalescent COVID-19 were collected in the United States, Italy and Spain. Nucleic acid was either cDNA or gDNA, and it came from T cells, B-cell-depleted T cells, or PBMCs.

The germline V gene has CDR1 LGHDT and CDR2 YNNKEL (reference sequence). The CDR3 spans 12 residues. Trimming took 5 bases from V and 4 from J, leaving 8 bases between them. Authors' analysis steps: Amplification from reference gene primers served as the basis for estimated nucleated cell counts. Sequenced by immunoSEQ multiplex PCR; TCRdb stores in-frame clones only, minus some. V, J and clone size derive from that table, while D and trimming were established from the DNA sequence. The table lists roughly 410,000 clones, roughly 90% of them singletons. The sample taken for sequencing was peripheral blood. The source is a middle-aged man with acute or convalescent COVID-19. The rearrangement joins TRBV3-1 (or the pseudogene TRBV3-2) to TRBJ1-2; D gene uncertain. The CDR3 is CASSDGFYGYTF. The CDR3 coding sequence is TGTGCCAGCAGCGACGGGTTCTATGGCTACACCTTC.